The 32 T cell receptor beta chains reported below all come from one sample, sequenced in a study of blood T cell repertoires in COVID-19. Clones were read by immunoSEQ multiplex PCR, and TCRdb kept only the in-frame ones, dropping some. The sample holds approximately 180,000 clones; 75% to 90% are singletons and the top ten take roughly 2.4%. Source material: PBMCs or T cells enriched from blood (not recorded which). These receptors all stem from a woman aged 40 to 49 with acute COVID-19.

Remarks on this clone: The same CDR3 can be traced to other DNA sequences in this sample. The V gene is TRBV9, the J gene TRBJ2-3; 10 bases fit TRBD2. The CDR3 sequence is 16 residues long. Trimming took 2 bases from V and 1 from J; bases not matched to a gene: 4. Germline CDR1 is SGDLS and CDR2 is YYNGEE. Written as DNA, the CDR3 is TGTGCCAGCAGCGTGGGAGGGACTAGCGGCACAGATACGCAGTATTTT. Its translation is CASSVGGTSGTDTQYF.

The chain has TRBV27 and TRBJ2-7; TRBD1 might be the D (6 bases). Trimming took off 2 bases at V and 7 bases at J, with 12 bases between the two ends. The CDR3 is 13 residues long. Germline CDR1 and CDR2: MNHEY and SMNVEV (reference sequence). CDR3 sequence reads: CASSLPGTREQYF. DNA for the CDR3: TGTGCCAGCAGTTTACCCGGGACAAGGGAGCAGTACTTC.

V usage is TRBV19 and J usage is TRBJ2-2; a weak D match, TRBD2 (6 bases). This CDR3 spans 15 amino acids. V shed 7 bases and J shed 6 bases, with 18 bases lying between them. Germline V gene lookup returns CDR1 LNHDA and CDR2 SQIVND (reference sequence). The CDR3 region is CASTILTTGAGELFF. CDR3 nucleotides: TGTGCCAGTACGATCCTGACTACGGGGGCCGGGGAGCTGTTTTTT.

This chain uses TRBV19 with TRBJ1-1; D unresolved. V lost 6 bases, J lost 3 bases, and 14 bases lay in between. The germline gives CDR1 LNHDA, CDR2 SQIVND (reference sequence). There are 14 residues in the CDR3. CDR3 region: CASRHREFDTEAFF. DNA of the CDR3: TGTGCCAGTAGACACCGGGAGTTCGACACTGAAGCTTTCTTT.

The chain links TRBV28 to TRBJ1-2; TRBD1 is a possible D gene (5 bases). The ends were cut back, 8 bases at V and 8 bases at J, with 15 bases in the middle. The CDR3 covers 12 residues. Looked up from germline, CDR1 is MDHEN and CDR2 is SYDVKM. The CDR3 loop is CASERGPLGYTF. In DNA, the CDR3 is TGTGCCAGCGAGCGGGGACCCTTAGGCTACACCTTC.

J is TRBJ2-2 and V is TRBV10-1, with D perhaps matching TRBD2 (5 bases). The V and J ends lost 6 bases and 5 bases respectively, with 16 bases between them. CDR1 WNHNN and CDR2 SYGVQD come from the germline V gene (reference sequence). The CDR3 length is 15 residues. Written as DNA, the CDR3 is TGCGCCAGCAGCGACGGGAAACCTCGGACCGGGGAGCTGTTTTTT. Its translation is CASSDGKPRTGELFF.

The gene calls are TRBV9 and TRBJ2-1; 7 bases line up with TRBD1. Germline CDR1 SGDLS, CDR2 YYNGEE. The trim removed 3 bases at V and 0 bases at J, leaving 6 bases unmatched. This CDR3 spans 16 amino acids. This CDR3 is CASSAGRDSSYNEQFF. CDR3 bases: TGTGCCAGCAGCGCGGGCCGGGACAGCTCCTACAATGAGCAGTTCTTC.

This clone showed up just a few times. The chain is built from TRBV5-1 and TRBJ1-2; TRBD1 is a possible D gene (5 bases). CDR1 SGHRS and CDR2 YFSETQ come from the germline V gene. V lost 4 bases, J lost 1 base, and 11 bases lay in between. The CDR3 sequence is 14 residues long. CDR3 protein: CASSSSQGNYGYTF. The CDR3 bases are TGCGCCAGCAGCAGCTCTCAGGGTAACTATGGCTACACCTTC.

The chain has TRBV28 and TRBJ2-1; 12 bases line up with TRBD2. Germline CDR1 and CDR2: MDHEN and SYDVKM. The CDR3 is 16 amino acids. V lost 6 bases and J lost 2; bases outside the gene matches: 5. The CDR3 reads CASSQGLAGPYNEQFF. The CDR3 DNA follows: TGTGCCAGCAGCCAGGGACTAGCGGGTCCCTACAATGAGCAGTTCTTC.

This clone was recorded at least ten times. This rearrangement joins TRBV6-2 or TRBV6-3 to TRBJ2-7; 7 bases line up with TRBD1. V gave up 2 bases and J gave up 7 bases; unmatched junction bases: 5. Germline CDR1 and CDR2: MNHEY and SVGEGT. This CDR3 region has 13 residues. The CDR3 DNA is TGTGCCAGCAGTTACAAGGTCAGGGGGGAGCAGTACTTC. Protein sequence: CASSYKVRGEQYF.

V gene TRBV5-8 combines with J gene TRBJ2-2, with 11 nucleotides matching TRBD2. V lost 6 bases, J lost 0 bases, and 4 bases stayed unmatched. This CDR3 has 16 residues. From germline, CDR1 is SGHTS and CDR2 YDEGEE. The CDR3 loop is CASIRLAGTNTGELFF. DNA of the CDR3: TGTGCCAGCATCCGACTAGCGGGGACGAACACCGGGGAGCTGTTTTTT.

The chain links TRBV7-2 to TRBJ2-5, with 8 nucleotides matching TRBD2. CDR1 SGHTA and CDR2 FQGNSA come from the germline V gene. The ends lost 0 bases at V and 5 bases at J; junction bases unmatched: 14. The CDR3 totals 18 residues. The CDR3: CASSLAPPGLAGRETQYF. In DNA form, the CDR3 reads TGTGCCAGCAGCTTAGCCCCCCCCGGACTAGCTGGCAGGGAGACCCAGTACTTC.

This chain joins TRBV2 and TRBJ1-1; 7 positions agree with TRBD1. V trimming: 7 bases; J trimming: 5 bases; junction bases outside the gene matches: 10. CDR3 length equals 14 residues. CDR1 and CDR2 from the germline V gene are SNHLY and FYNNEI. In DNA form, the CDR3 reads TGTGCCAGCAATACTAGGGGGCTAGGGACTGAAGCTTTCTTT. Its protein product is CASNTRGLGTEAFF. Complete variable domain (other parts from reference TRBV2 and TRBJ1-1): EPEVTQTPSHQVTQMGQEVILRCVPISNHLYFYWYRQILGQKVEFLVSFYNNEISEKSEIFDDQFSVERPDGSNFTLKIRSTKLEDSAMYFCASNTRGLGTEAFFGQGTRLTVV.

The chain couples TRBV21-1 to TRBJ2-1; TRBD2, the table's D call, lacks a check against the DNA. TRBV21-1 is described as a pseudogene. This CDR3 region has 15 residues. DNA of the CDR3: TGTGCCAGCAGCAAAGTAAGCGGGAGGAACAATGAGCAGTTCTTC. It translates to CASSKVSGRNNEQFF.

This chain uses TRBV28 with TRBJ1-1, with 8 bases fitting TRBD1. Trimming removed 2 bases from V and 5 bases from J; junction bases left unmatched: 4. Germline values: CDR1 MDHEN, CDR2 SYDVKM. The CDR3 loop spans 14 amino acids. The CDR3 DNA sequence: TGTGCCAGCAGTTTACAGGGGGCGGTGACTGAAGCTTTCTTT. Translated: CASSLQGAVTEAFF.

V and J are TRBV30 and TRBJ2-5, with 9 bases fitting TRBD1. V dropped 3 bases and J dropped 4; count of bases not matched to a gene: 12. CDR1 and CDR2 from the germline V gene are GTSNPN and SVGIG (reference sequence). This CDR3 contains 16 residues. The CDR3 spells CAWSAFRGQGRETQYF. In DNA, the CDR3 is TGTGCCTGGAGCGCATTTAGGGGACAGGGCCGAGAGACCCAGTACTTC.

This chain connects TRBV5-5 to TRBJ1-5; 9 bases line up with TRBD1. V dropped 0 bases and J dropped 5; count of bases not matched to a gene: 3. CDR3 length: 15 amino acids. Germline V lookup: CDR1 SGHKS, CDR2 YYEKEE (reference sequence). The CDR3 is CASSLDGQGYQPQHF. The CDR3, as DNA: TGTGCCAGCAGCTTGGATGGACAGGGGTATCAGCCCCAGCATTTT. Using reference TRBV5-5 and TRBJ1-5 for the parts outside the CDR3, the full variable domain is DAGVTQSPTHLIKTRGQQVTLRCSPISGHKSVSWYQQVLGQGPQFIFQYYEKEERGRGNFPDRFSARQFPNYSSELNVNALLLGDSALYLCASSLDGQGYQPQHFGDGTRLSIL.

This chain links TRBV12-2 with TRBJ1-5; TRBD1 is the table's D call, not checked against the DNA. TRBV12-2 is assigned pseudogene status. The CDR3 runs 16 residues. CDR3 amino acids: CASRLGETGGVQPQHF. CDR3 DNA: TGTGCAAGTCGCTTAGGGGAGACAGGGGGCGTCCAGCCCCAGCATTTT.

J is TRBJ2-1 and V is TRBV19; TRBD1 agrees at 7 bases. Germline V gene sequence: CDR1 LNHDA, CDR2 SQIVND (reference sequence). V shed 6 bases and J 2 bases; nucleotides not matched to a gene: 7. The CDR3 runs 15 residues. The CDR3 protein is CASSQTGFPYNEQFF. In nucleotides, the CDR3 is TGTGCCAGTAGCCAGACAGGGTTCCCCTACAATGAGCAGTTCTTC.

The chain recombines TRBV2 with TRBJ1-5, with D possibly matching TRBD1 (5 bases). Germline CDR1 reads SNHLY; CDR2 reads FYNNEI. V was clipped by 3 bases and J by 6 bases, with 12 bases between them. The CDR3 is made up of 14 amino acids. This CDR3 is CASSDGGNGQPQHF. Here the CDR3 DNA reads TGTGCCAGCAGTGATGGGGGGAACGGTCAGCCCCAGCATTTT.

V usage is TRBV5-1 and J usage is TRBJ2-1; 10 bases are a match to TRBD2. The CDR3 has 17 amino acids. The ends lost 4 bases at V and 9 bases at J; junction bases unmatched: 16. Germline V gives CDR1 SGHRS, CDR2 YFSETQ. CDR3 sequence (DNA): TGCGCCAGCAGCCCCCCCCTAGGAGCGGGGGGGCCCGGTGAGCAGTTCTTC. Its protein is CASSPPLGAGGPGEQFF.

The genes are TRBV30 and TRBJ2-6, with 9 bases that match TRBD1. The CDR3 has 17 amino acids. Per germline, CDR1 GTSNPN and CDR2 SVGIG (reference sequence). With V trimmed by 3 bases and J by 3 bases, 9 bases remained unmatched. CDR3 protein: CAWSGTGRGVGANVLTF. In nucleotides, the CDR3 is TGTGCCTGGAGCGGGACAGGGAGAGGGGTTGGGGCCAACGTCCTGACTTTC.

This clone was observed a single time. The CDR3 DNA reads as TGTGCCTGCCAAGGGGGTTTAAGTGGCTACACCTTC. Translating gives CACQGGLSGYTF. The chain recombines TRBV30 with TRBJ1-2, with TRBD1 as a possible D gene (6 bases). CDR1 and CDR2 from the germline V gene are GTSNPN and SVGIG (reference sequence). CDR3 size: 12 residues. The V end was cut by 6 bases, the J end by 7 bases, with 15 bases between.

The chain recombines TRBV5-1 with TRBJ1-3; 7 positions match TRBD1. The CDR3 runs 15 residues. V lost 2 bases to trimming and J lost 8 bases; unmatched junction nucleotides: 10. Germline assignment: CDR1 SGHRS and CDR2 YFSETQ. For the CDR3, the DNA is TGCGCCAGCAGCTTAACTGGGACAGTCGGGTACACCATATATTTT. Protein: CASSLTGTVGYTIYF.

The rearrangement uses TRBV9 and TRBJ2-2; D not certain. This CDR3 has 12 residues. V was pared by 5 bases and J by 4 bases, with 6 bases between. Germline assignment: CDR1 SGDLS and CDR2 YYNGEE. CDR3 nucleotides: TGTGCCAGCAGTACAGCCACCGGGGAGCTGTTTTTT. It yields the protein CASSTATGELFF.

J is TRBJ2-1 and V is TRBV3-1 (or the pseudogene TRBV3-2); 10 bases fit TRBD2. The junction had 13 bases not matched to a gene; V was cut back by 3 bases and J by 8 bases. CDR1 and CDR2 (germline): LGHDT, YNNKEL (reference sequence). The length of the CDR3 is 17 residues. The CDR3 here is CASSQSLLAGKSHEQFF. The CDR3 DNA is TGTGCCAGCAGCCAGTCCTTACTAGCGGGAAAGAGCCATGAGCAGTTCTTC.

This chain joins TRBV12-3 or TRBV12-4 and TRBJ2-2; D gene ambiguous. The germline V and J ends were trimmed by 2 bases and 7 bases, with 5 bases remaining between them. This CDR3 contains 12 residues. The CDR3 loop is CASSLSGGELFF. DNA for the CDR3: TGTGCCAGCAGTTTATCCGGCGGGGAGCTGTTTTTT.

The chain combines TRBV7-9 with TRBJ2-3, with 12 nucleotides matching TRBD2. This CDR3 spans 19 amino acids. In germline, CDR1 is SEHNR, CDR2 FQNEAQ (reference sequence). The J segment lost 2 bases and the V segment lost 5 bases, leaving 14 bases of the junction unmatched. The CDR3 region has the DNA TGTGCCAGCAGCCCCTCCCTAGCGGGGGGGCGACTAATCACAGATACGCAGTATTTT. This gives the protein CASSPSLAGGRLITDTQYF.

The chain links TRBV11-2 to TRBJ2-5, with TRBD2 matching 14 bases. From germline, CDR1 is SGHAT and CDR2 FQNNGV. After removal of 5 bases from V and 5 bases from J, the junction contained 10 bases not matched to a gene. The CDR3 contains 17 residues. As DNA, the CDR3 is TGTGCCAGCAGCCGGCCTGGGACTAGCGGGAGTGGGGAGACCCAGTACTTC. It codes for CASSRPGTSGSGETQYF.

The chain links TRBV2 to TRBJ2-4; TRBD2 matches 12 bases. The CDR3 has 18 residues. Trimming cost V 0 bases and J 6 bases; bases outside gene matches: 9. The germline CDR1 and CDR2 sequences are SNHLY and FYNNEI. Here the CDR3 DNA reads TGTGCCAGCAGTGAAGCCCCCCTAGCGGGGGGGAGAGGAAACATTCAGTACTTC. Translating it yields CASSEAPLAGGRGNIQYF.

The chain links TRBV4-1 to TRBJ1-1; TRBD1 matches 9 bases. Germline values: CDR1 MGHRA, CDR2 YSYEKL. This CDR3 is 15 amino acids long. The J segment lost 1 base and the V segment lost 2 bases, leaving 2 bases of the junction unmatched. CDR3 sequence: CASSQRGQGNTEAFF. CDR3 coding DNA: TGCGCCAGCAGCCAACGGGGACAGGGGAACACTGAAGCTTTCTTT.

The chain employs TRBV30 and TRBJ2-7; TRBD2 matches at 15 bases. The CDR3 spans 15 residues. V was clipped by 2 bases and J by 2 bases; unmatched bases: 1. CDR1 is GTSNPN and CDR2 is SVGIG in the germline V gene (reference sequence). Here the CDR3 reads CAWSRTSGGAYEQYF. CDR3 nucleotide sequence: TGTGCCTGGAGTAGGACTAGCGGGGGGGCCTACGAGCAGTACTTC.